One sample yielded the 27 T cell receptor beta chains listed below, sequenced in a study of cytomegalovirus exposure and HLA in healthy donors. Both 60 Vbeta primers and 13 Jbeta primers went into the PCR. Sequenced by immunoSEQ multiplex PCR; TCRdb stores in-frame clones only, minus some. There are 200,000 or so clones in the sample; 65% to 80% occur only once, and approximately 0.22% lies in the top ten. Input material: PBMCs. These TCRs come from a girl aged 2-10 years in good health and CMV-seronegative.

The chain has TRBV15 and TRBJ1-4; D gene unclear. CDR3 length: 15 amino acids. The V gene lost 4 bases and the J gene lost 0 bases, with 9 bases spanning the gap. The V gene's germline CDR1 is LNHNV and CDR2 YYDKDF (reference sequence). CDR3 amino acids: CATSKMYATNEKLFF. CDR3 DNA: TGTGCCACCAGCAAAATGTATGCAACTAATGAAAAACTGTTTTTT.

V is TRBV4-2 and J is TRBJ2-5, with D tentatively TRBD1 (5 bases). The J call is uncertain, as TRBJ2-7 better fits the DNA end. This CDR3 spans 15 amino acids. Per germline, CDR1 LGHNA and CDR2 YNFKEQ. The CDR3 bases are TGTGCCAGCAGCCAAGTCGCCAGGGTCGAAAACGAGCAGTACTTC. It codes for CASSQVARVENEQYF.

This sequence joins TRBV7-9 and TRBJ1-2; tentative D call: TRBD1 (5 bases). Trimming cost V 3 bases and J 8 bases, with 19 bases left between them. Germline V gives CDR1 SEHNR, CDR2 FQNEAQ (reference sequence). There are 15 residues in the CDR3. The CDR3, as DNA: TGTGCCAGCAGCTTGTTGCAGGGTCTTGAGGAGGGCTACACCTTC. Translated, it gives CASSLLQGLEEGYTF. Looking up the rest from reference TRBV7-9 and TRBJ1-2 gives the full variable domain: DTGVSQNPRHKITKRGQNVTFRCDPISEHNRLYWYRQTLGQGPEFLTYFQNEAQLEKSRLLSDRFSAERPKGSFSTLEIQRTEQGDSAMYLCASSLLQGLEEGYTFGSGTRLTVV.

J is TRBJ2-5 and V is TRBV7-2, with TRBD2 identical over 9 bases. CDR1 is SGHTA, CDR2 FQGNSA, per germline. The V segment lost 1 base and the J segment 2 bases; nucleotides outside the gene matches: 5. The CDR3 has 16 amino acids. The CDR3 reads CASSLVSSGRQETQYF. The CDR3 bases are TGTGCCAGCAGCTTAGTCTCGAGCGGGAGGCAAGAGACCCAGTACTTC.

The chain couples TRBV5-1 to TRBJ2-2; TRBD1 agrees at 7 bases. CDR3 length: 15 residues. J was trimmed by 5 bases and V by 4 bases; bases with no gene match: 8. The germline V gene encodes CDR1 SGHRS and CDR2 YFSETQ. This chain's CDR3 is CASSRSTGRTGELFF. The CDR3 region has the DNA TGCGCCAGCAGCCGATCGACAGGGCGGACCGGGGAGCTGTTTTTT.

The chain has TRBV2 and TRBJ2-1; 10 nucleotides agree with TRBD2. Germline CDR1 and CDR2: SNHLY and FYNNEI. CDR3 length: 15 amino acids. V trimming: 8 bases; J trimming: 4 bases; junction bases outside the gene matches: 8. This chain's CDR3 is CASLFYSGGYNEQFF. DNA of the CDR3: TGTGCCAGCCTATTCTATAGCGGGGGGTACAATGAGCAGTTCTTC. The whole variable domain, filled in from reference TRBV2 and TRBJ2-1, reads EPEVTQTPSHQVTQMGQEVILRCVPISNHLYFYWYRQILGQKVEFLVSFYNNEISEKSEIFDDQFSVERPDGSNFTLKIRSTKLEDSAMYFCASLFYSGGYNEQFFGPGTRLTVL.

CDR3 protein: CASRPGQHSNQPQHF. The CDR3 bases are TGTGCCAGCAGGCCGGGACAGCATAGCAATCAGCCCCAGCATTTT. This chain links TRBV6-5 with TRBJ1-5; 7 bases agree with TRBD1. Germline CDR1 MNHEY, CDR2 SVGAGI. CDR3 length: 15 amino acids. Unmatched junction bases numbered 5, after V lost 6 bases and J lost 0 bases.

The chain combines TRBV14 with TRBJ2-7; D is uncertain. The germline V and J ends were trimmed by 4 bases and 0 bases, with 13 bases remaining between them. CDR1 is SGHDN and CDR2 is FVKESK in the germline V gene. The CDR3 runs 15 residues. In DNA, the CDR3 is TGTGCCAGCAGCCCCATCGGGTTAAGCTCCTACGAGCAGTACTTC. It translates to CASSPIGLSSYEQYF. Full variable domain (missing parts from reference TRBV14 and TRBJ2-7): EAGVTQFPSHSVIEKGQTVTLRCDPISGHDNLYWYRRVMGKEIKFLLHFVKESKQDESGMPNNRFLAERTGGTYSTLKVQPAELEDSGVYFCASSPIGLSSYEQYFGPGTRLTVT.

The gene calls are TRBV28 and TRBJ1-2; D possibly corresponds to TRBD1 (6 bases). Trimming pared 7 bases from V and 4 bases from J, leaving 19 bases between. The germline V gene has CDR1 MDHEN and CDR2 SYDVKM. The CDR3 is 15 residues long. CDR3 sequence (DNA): TGTGCCAGCACTGTCGACAGGCTTAGCCTCTATGGCTACACCTTC. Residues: CASTVDRLSLYGYTF.

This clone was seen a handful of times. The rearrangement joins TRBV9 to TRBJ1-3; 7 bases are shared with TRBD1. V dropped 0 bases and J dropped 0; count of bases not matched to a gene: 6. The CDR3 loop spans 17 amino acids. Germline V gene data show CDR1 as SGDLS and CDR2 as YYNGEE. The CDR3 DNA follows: TGTGCCAGCAGCGTAGGGTTGACAGGGACCTCTGGAAACACCATATATTTT. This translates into CASSVGLTGTSGNTIYF.

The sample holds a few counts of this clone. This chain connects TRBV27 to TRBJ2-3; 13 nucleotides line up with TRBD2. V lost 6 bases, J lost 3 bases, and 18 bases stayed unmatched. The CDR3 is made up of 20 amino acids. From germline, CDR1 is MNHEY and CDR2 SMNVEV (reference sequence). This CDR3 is CASRPGLAGVLGRSTDTQYF. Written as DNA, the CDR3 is TGTGCCAGCAGACCAGGACTAGCGGGAGTTTTAGGGCGGTCGACAGATACGCAGTATTTT.

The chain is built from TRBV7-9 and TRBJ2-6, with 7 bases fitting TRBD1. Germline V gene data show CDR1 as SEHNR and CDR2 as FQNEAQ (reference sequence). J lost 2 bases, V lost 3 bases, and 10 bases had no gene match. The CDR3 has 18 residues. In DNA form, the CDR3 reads TGTGCCAGCAGCTTCCCTTTGACAGGGAGCACTGGGGCCAACGTCCTGACTTTC. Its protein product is CASSFPLTGSTGANVLTF.

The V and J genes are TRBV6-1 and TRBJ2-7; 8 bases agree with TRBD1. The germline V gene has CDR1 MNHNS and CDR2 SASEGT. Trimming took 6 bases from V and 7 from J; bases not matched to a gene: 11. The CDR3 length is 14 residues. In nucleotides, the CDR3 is TGTGCCAGCAGGACGCAGGGGGCTTGGGGGGAGCAGTACTTC. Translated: CASRTQGAWGEQYF.

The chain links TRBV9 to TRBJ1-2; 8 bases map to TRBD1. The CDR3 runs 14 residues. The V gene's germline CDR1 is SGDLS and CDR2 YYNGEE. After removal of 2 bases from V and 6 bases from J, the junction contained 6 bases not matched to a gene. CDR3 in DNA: TGTGCCAGCAGCGTCAGAGACAGGGGAGATGGCTACACCTTC. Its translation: CASSVRDRGDGYTF.

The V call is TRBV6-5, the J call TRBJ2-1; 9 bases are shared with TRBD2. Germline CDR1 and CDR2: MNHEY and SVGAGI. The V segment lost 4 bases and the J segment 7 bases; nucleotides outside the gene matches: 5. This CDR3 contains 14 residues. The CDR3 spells CASSWIAGANEQFF. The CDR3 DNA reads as TGTGCCAGCAGTTGGATAGCGGGAGCAAATGAGCAGTTCTTC.

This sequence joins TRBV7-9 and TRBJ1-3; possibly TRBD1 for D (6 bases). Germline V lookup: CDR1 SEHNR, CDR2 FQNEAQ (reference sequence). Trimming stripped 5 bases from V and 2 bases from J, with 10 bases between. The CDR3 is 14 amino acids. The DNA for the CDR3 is TGTGCCAGCAGCCCGACAGGAGCTGGAAACACCATATATTTT. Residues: CASSPTGAGNTIYF.

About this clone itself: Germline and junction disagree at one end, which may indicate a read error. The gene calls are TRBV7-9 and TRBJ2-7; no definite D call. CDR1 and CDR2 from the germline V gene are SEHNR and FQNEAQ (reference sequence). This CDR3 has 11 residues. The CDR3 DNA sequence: TGTTCCAGCAGCTCCCCCGGCGAGCAGTACTTC. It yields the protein CSSSSPGEQYF.

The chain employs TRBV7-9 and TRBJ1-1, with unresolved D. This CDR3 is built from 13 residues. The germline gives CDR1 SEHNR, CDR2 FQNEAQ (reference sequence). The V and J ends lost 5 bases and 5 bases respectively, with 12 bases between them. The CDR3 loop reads CASSPSQITEAFF. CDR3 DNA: TGTGCCAGCAGCCCGTCACAGATTACTGAAGCTTTCTTT.

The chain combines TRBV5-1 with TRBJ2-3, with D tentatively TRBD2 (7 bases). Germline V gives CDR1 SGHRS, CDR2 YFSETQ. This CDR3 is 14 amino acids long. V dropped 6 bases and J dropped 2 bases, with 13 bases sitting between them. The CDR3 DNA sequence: TGCGCCAGCAAGGGAGGGGGGCACACAGATACGCAGTATTTT. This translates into CASKGGGHTDTQYF. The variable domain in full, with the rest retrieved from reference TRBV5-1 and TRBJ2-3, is KAGVTQTPRYLIKTRGQQVTLSCSPISGHRSVSWYQQTPGQGLQFLFEYFSETQRNKGNFPGRFSGRQFSNSRSEMNVSTLELGDSALYLCASKGGGHTDTQYFGPGTRLTVL.

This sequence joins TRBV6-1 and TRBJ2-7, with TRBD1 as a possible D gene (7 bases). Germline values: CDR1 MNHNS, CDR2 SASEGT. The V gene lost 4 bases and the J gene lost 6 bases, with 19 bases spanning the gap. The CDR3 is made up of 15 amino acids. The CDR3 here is CASSGAGTVVGEQYF. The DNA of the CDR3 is TGTGCCAGCAGTGGCGCGGGGACAGTAGTAGGCGAGCAGTACTTC.

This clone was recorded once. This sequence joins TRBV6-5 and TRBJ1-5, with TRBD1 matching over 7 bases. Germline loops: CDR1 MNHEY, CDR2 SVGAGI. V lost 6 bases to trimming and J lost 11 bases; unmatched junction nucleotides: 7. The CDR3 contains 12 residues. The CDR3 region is CASSGDRLTQHF. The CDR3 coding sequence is TGTGCCAGCAGCGGGGACAGATTGACCCAGCATTTT.

This CDR3 reads CASSPLQGLRQFF. The DNA of the CDR3 is TGTGCCAGCAGTCCCCTACAGGGATTACGGCAGTTCTTC. This chain links TRBV6-5 with TRBJ2-1; D may be TRBD1 (6 bases). V was cut by 5 bases and J by 12 bases, with 17 bases left in between. The CDR3 covers 13 residues. Germline CDR1 is MNHEY and CDR2 is SVGAGI.

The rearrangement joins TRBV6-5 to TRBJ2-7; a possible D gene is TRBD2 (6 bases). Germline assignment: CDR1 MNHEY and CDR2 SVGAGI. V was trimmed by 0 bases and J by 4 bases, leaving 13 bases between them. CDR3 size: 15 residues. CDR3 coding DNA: TGTGCCAGCAGTTACTCGGTACTAGGAGGGTACGAGCAGTACTTC. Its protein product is CASSYSVLGGYEQYF.

The CDR3: CASGGTDRAPSNEQFF. The CDR3 DNA reads as TGTGCTAGTGGTGGAACAGACAGGGCCCCCAGCAATGAGCAGTTCTTC. The chain has TRBV12-5 and TRBJ2-1; 7 bases fit TRBD1. Germline trimming cut 5 bases from V and 6 bases from J; bases unmatched to any gene: 13. The CDR3 loop spans 16 amino acids. Germline CDR1 reads LGHNT; CDR2 reads FRNRAP. Full variable domain (missing parts from reference TRBV12-5 and TRBJ2-1): DARVTQTPRHKVTEMGQEVTMRCQPILGHNTVFWYRQTMMQGLELLAYFRNRAPLDDSGMPKDRFSAEMPDATLATLKIQPSEPRDSAVYFCASGGTDRAPSNEQFFGPGTRLTVL.

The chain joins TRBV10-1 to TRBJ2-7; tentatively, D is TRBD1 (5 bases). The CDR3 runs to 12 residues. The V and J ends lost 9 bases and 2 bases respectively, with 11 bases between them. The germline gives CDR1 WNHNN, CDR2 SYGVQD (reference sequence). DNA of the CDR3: TGCGCCAGTAGTCAGGGAACCTACGAGCAGTACTTC. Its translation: CASSQGTYEQYF.

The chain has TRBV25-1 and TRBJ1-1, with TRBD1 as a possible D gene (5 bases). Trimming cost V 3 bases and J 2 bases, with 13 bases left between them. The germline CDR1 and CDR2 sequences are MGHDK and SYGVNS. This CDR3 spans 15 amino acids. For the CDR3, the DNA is TGTGCCAGCAGTGACCCGACAGTACCCAACACTGAAGCTTTCTTT. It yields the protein CASSDPTVPNTEAFF.

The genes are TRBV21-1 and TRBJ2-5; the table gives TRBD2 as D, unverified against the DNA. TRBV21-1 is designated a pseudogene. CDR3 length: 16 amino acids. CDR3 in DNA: TGTGCCAGCAGCAAGGTAGCGGGAGTATTTCCAGAGACCCAGTACTTC. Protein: CASSKVAGVFPETQYF.